These T cell receptor beta chains were read from a single sample in a study of STAT5B mutations in CD4+ large granular lymphocyte leukemia. Using immunoSEQ multiplex PCR, the repertoire was profiled, and TCRdb retains in-frame clones only, with some absent. The table records about 24,000 clones, approximately 75% of them present only once. Sequenced: CD4+ T cells from blood buffy coats. These receptors all come from a human donor in good health. The CDR3 runs from the conserved cysteine through the conserved F or W. D genes are given only for firm matches. Clone size is not always given. Where it is, it says once, few, many or a class for expanded clones.

>TRBJ2-2|.|TRBV5-1|.
TGCGCCAGCAGCCCGCGACAGAGAGACACCGGGGAGCTGTTTTTT
CASSPRQRDTGELFF
>TRBJ1-6|.|TRBV6-6|.
TGTGCCAGCAGTTACGGTGGAGGGGGGATTAATTCACCCCTCCACTTT
CASSYGGGGINSPLHF
>TRBJ1-2|.|TRBV7-9|.
TGTGCCAGCAGCTTAGCGCTCCAGGGCCGGTATGGCTACACCTTC
CASSLALQGRYGYTF
>TRBJ2-2|.|TRBV4-2|few
TGTGCCAGCAGCCAAGATACGGGGGGCGCGGACACCGGGGAGCTGTTTTTT
CASSQDTGGADTGELFF
>TRBJ2-1|.|TRBV7-9|.
TGTGCCAGCAGGCCTACAGGGAAATCCTACAATGAGCAGTTCTTC
CASRPTGKSYNEQFF
>TRBJ1-2|TRBD1|TRBV6-5|.
TGTGCCAGCAGTTACACCCCCGAGGGGGCCCATGGCTACACCTTC
CASSYTPEGAHGYTF
>TRBJ1-1|.|TRBV14|few
TGTGCCAGCAGCCTAGGGGGGAACACTGAAGCTTTCTTT
CASSLGGNTEAFF
>TRBJ2-7|.|TRBV5-1|.
TGCGCCAGCAGCGTCGAGCCAGGGCGCTCCTACGAGCAGTACTTC
CASSVEPGRSYEQYF
>TRBJ1-6|TRBD1|TRBV6-4|.
TGTGCCAGCAGCGCCACAGGGGACAATTCACCCCTCCACTTT
CASSATGDNSPLHF
>TRBJ2-3|TRBD2|TRBV2|.
TGTGCCAGCAGTGAGTCCGGCTTACCGGGGGGAGATACGCAGTATTTT
CASSESGLPGGDTQYF
>TRBJ2-2|.|TRBV2|.
TGTGCCAGCAGTGAACTCACCGGGGAGCTGTTTTTT
CASSELTGELFF
>TRBJ1-1|.|TRBV28|.
TGTGCCAGCAGTTTATCCGGGACTTTGGGCACTGAAGCTTTCTTT
CASSLSGTLGTEAFF
>TRBJ2-5|.|TRBV7-2|once
TGTGCCAGCAGCTTGGCCCGGGGGAGCCAAGAGACCCAGTACTTC
CASSLARGSQETQYF
>TRBJ1-1|.|TRBV6-6|.
TGTGCCAGCAGTTACTCGGGCAGTGGTAACACTGAAGCTTTCTTT
CASSYSGSGNTEAFF
>TRBJ2-1|.|TRBV7-2|few
TGTGCCAGCAGCTTATGGCCCCTAACCCACAATGAGCAGTTCTTC
CASSLWPLTHNEQFF
>TRBJ2-6|.|TRBV5-4|.
TGTGCCAGCAGCTTGGCAGGGGCCGGGGCCAACGTCCTGACTTTC
CASSLAGAGANVLTF
>TRBJ1-5|TRBD1|TRBV6-6|.
TGTGCCAGCAGCTCGACAGGGGGCAATCAGCCCCAGCATTTT
CASSSTGGNQPQHF
>TRBJ2-7|.|TRBV7-9|once
TGTGCCAGCAGCTTAGTGACGGCCGAATCCGAGCAGTACTTC
CASSLVTAESEQYF
>TRBJ2-1|.|TRBV7-3|.
TGTGCCAGCAGCTTCTTTGGCTCCTACAATGAGCAGTTCTTC
CASSFFGSYNEQFF
>TRBJ2-7|TRBD1|TRBV7-2|.
TGTGCCAGCAGCTTATACGGGACAGGGTTGATCTTGGGATACGAGCAGTACTTC
CASSLYGTGLILGYEQYF
>TRBJ2-7|TRBD1|TRBV7-4|.
TGTGCCAGCAGCTTAAGACGAGGGAGGCCGGGACAGGGGGCGATGGGTTGGACCTACGAGCAGTACTTC
CASSLRRGRPGQGAMGWTYEQYF
>TRBJ2-6|.|TRBV5-4|.
TGTGCCAGCAGCTTAACTCCGGGAACTACCCCCGGGGCCAACGTCCTGACTTTC
CASSLTPGTTPGANVLTF
>TRBJ2-7|TRBD1|TRBV7-2|.
TGTGCCAGCAGCTTAGGCCCCACGACAGGGGGCGCCTCCTACGAGCAGTACTTC
CASSLGPTTGGASYEQYF
>TRBJ1-1|.|TRBV7-2|few
TGTGCCAGCAGCGTCATCCGGGACACTGAAGCTTTCTTT
CASSVIRDTEAFF
>TRBJ2-7|.|TRBV11-3|.
TGTGCCAGCAGCTTAGGGCTGGGGTTCTCCTACGAGCAGTACTTC
CASSLGLGFSYEQYF
>TRBJ2-1|TRBD2|TRBV6-5|.
TGTGCCAGCAGTCTCCGGGGGGGCATATACAATGAGCAGTTCTTC
CASSLRGGIYNEQFF
>TRBJ2-3|.|TRBV20-1|.
TGCAGTGCTCGGAGGGGAGATACGCAGTATTTT
CSARRGDTQYF
>TRBJ2-7|TRBD1|TRBV7-8|.
TGTGCCAGCAGCTTAGGGACAGGGCGAGAGCAGTACTTC
CASSLGTGREQYF
>TRBJ1-3|.|TRBV7-2|.
TGTGCCAGCAGCGTTGTCTGGGGGACCGGAAACACCATATATTTT
CASSVVWGTGNTIYF
>TRBJ1-2|.|TRBV19|.
TGTGCCAGTTCACGGACAAGCGGGACGACCGCCTTTTATGGCTACACCTTC
CASSRTSGTTAFYGYTF
>TRBJ1-1|.|TRBV5-1|.
TGCGCCAGCAGCTTGGGGCCCCAGGGGATAGGAGACACTGAAGCTTTCTTT
CASSLGPQGIGDTEAFF
>TRBJ1-2|TRBD1|TRBV6-6|.
TGTGCCAGCAGCGACAGGGCCTCTAGCCCTTATGGCTACACCTTC
CASSDRASSPYGYTF
>TRBJ2-7|.|TRBV7-8|.
TGTGCCAGCAGCTTAGCGGGCAGGAACGAGCAGTACTTC
CASSLAGRNEQYF
>TRBJ1-5|.|TRBV6-5|.
TGTGCCAGCAGACCACATGGGGGGGGACAGCCCCAGCATTTT
CASRPHGGGQPQHF
>TRBJ1-6|.|TRBV11-2|.
TGTGCCAGCAGCGTTGGGGGACCCTGGAGCTCCTATAATTCACCCCTCCACTTT
CASSVGGPWSSYNSPLHF
>TRBJ1-1|.|TRBV6-1|.
TGTGCCAGCATATTGGATCGGATGGTGTACACTGAAGCTTTCTTT
CASILDRMVYTEAFF
>TRBJ2-1|.|TRBV10-3|once
TGTGCCATCAGGGGGGACAATTTCGTGTTCTTC
CAIRGDNFVFF
>TRBJ2-1|TRBD2|TRBV9|.
TGTGCCAGCAGCGTAGCCTGGGCGCGGGGGGGCCACAATGAGCAGTTCTTC
CASSVAWARGGHNEQFF
>TRBJ2-1|TRBD2|TRBV15|.
TGTGCCACCAGGAAATCGGGGGGTGGCAATGAGCAGTTCTTC
CATRKSGGGNEQFF